The sample holds a few counts of the clone carrying this TCR beta chain. The antigen is unknown. Unique molecular identifiers were attached to individual cDNA molecules. TCRdb analysed the 5' RACE reads with MiXCR anew, one entry per CDR3 protein. The sample lists more than 70,000 distinct CDR3 sequences; over 9% were seen once. The sample is drawn from a study of early T cells in non-severe SARS-CoV-2 infection. This CDR3 is 13 amino acids long. In germline, CDR1 is LNHDA, CDR2 SQIVND (reference sequence). Trimming took off 3 bases at V and 8 bases at J, with 11 bases between the two ends. Whole-study results and caveats: VDJdb-based matching was biased toward anti-spike CD8 responses and missed private and CD4 specificities.

This chain uses TRBV19 with TRBJ2-1; D not certain. Sequenced sample: whole blood. This TCR came from an adult who was a healthcare worker with PCR-confirmed SARS-CoV-2 infection or an uninfected control (not recorded which). The CDR3 region is CASSIQQLDEQFF. CDR3 in DNA: TGTGCCAGTAGTATTCAGCAGCTGGATGAGCAGTTCTTC.